The sequence of this T cell receptor beta chain was determined in a study of cytomegalovirus exposure and HLA in healthy donors. Study-wide context: It was reported in a later analysis that the same platform had been used for the 120 validation repertoires as for the approximately 670 first-cohort repertoires.

General observations from the study: Testing in vitro showed three CMV-associated chains specific for CMV antigens. Some TCR beta chains (164 of them) were listed as cytomegalovirus-associated. Most TCRs appeared rarely, but some public TCRs recurred in many donors.

As concerns this clone: Antigen unknown.

Germline V CDR1 and CDR2: SQVTM, ANQGSEA. The CDR3 contains 14 residues. V shed 1 base and J shed 2 bases, with 12 bases lying between them. Libraries were prepared by immunoSEQ multiplex PCR; TCRdb keeps only in-frame clonotypes and omits some of them. The data show roughly 52,000 clones, around 90% seen once. The receptor comes from a man younger than 30 in good health and CMV-seronegative. Sequenced sample: PBMCs. This chain connects TRBV29-1 to TRBJ2-7, with a possible D match to TRBD1 (6 bases). This CDR3 is CSVEGDRMPYEQYF. The CDR3 DNA is TGCAGCGTTGAAGGTGACAGGATGCCCTACGAGCAGTACTTC.